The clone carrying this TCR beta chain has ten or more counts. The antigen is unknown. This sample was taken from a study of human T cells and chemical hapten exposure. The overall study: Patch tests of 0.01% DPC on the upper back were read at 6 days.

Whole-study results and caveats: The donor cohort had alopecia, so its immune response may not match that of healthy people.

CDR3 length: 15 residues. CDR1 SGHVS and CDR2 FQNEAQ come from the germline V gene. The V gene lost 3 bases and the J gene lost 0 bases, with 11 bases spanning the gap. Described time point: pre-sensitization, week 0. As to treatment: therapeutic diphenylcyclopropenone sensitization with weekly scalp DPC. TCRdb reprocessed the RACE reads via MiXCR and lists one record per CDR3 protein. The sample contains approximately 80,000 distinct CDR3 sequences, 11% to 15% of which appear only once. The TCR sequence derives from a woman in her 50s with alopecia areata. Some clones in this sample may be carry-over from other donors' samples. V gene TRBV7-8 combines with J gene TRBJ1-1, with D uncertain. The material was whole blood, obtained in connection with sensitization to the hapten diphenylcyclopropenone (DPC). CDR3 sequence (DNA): TGTGCCAGCAGCTTCCAAAGATTCATGAACACTGAAGCTTTCTTT. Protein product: CASSFQRFMNTEAFF.